This T cell receptor (beta chain) was profiled in a study of graft-versus-host responses after intestinal transplantation. Notes on the study in general: Recipient bone marrow held GvH clones, some seen earlier in ileum or blood.

TCRdb keeps only in-frame clones here, not all; method: immunoSEQ multiplex PCR. The table records around 38,000 clones, roughly four fifths of them present only once. V lost 4 bases and J lost 2, with 8 bases in between. This CDR3 has 13 amino acids. Germline CDR1 and CDR2: MNHNS and SASEGT. In the case of this clone: Its antigen is not known.

The gene calls are TRBV6-1 and TRBJ1-1; no reliable D call. This receptor was taken from a human patient who received an intestinal transplant, so some T cells may come from the graft donor. The source was PBMCs, collected about 1,000 days after transplant. The CDR3 DNA is TGTGCCAGCAGTGTAAAGAGAAACACTGAAGCTTTCTTT. Residues: CASSVKRNTEAFF.